The T cell receptor (beta chain) described here comes from a study of CD8 T cells in Susac syndrome. RNA, at about 0.45 to 1 ug, was reverse transcribed with random hexamers. TCRdb independently ran MiXCR on the immunoSEQ multiplex PCR reads; one entry per CDR3 protein. The sample holds 80,000 or so distinct CDR3 sequences, around 94% seen once. V dropped 6 bases and J dropped 0; count of bases not matched to a gene: 10. The CDR3 runs 18 residues. Germline CDR1 and CDR2: KGHSH and LQKENI. The sequencing input was CD8+ T cells from PBMCs. The clonotype comes from a human donor in good health. V gene TRBV18 combines with J gene TRBJ2-1; 11 bases agree with TRBD1. This chain's CDR3 is CASSRTGGPRNSYNEQFF. The CDR3, as DNA: TGTGCCAGCTCGCGGACAGGGGGCCCCCGGAACTCCTACAATGAGCAGTTCTTC.